These T cell receptor beta chains were read from a single sample in a study of T cells in Graves' hyperthyroidism and ophthalmopathy. TCRdb fed the multiplex PCR reads into MiXCR, producing one record per CDR3 protein. The sample has around 380,000 distinct CDR3 sequences; approximately 13% are singletons. The sample comprised blood. The receptors derive from a man aged 30 to 39 with Graves' hyperthyroidism that later progressed to Graves' ophthalmopathy. Each CDR3 is given with its conserved first and last residue. A D gene is named only where the DNA matches it firmly. Not all rows give a size; the values are once, few, many and, for expanded clones, a class.

TRBJ1-3 | - | 15 | many | TRBV2 | TGTGCCAGCAGTGAAGCCAGCAGGGCAAGAAACACCATATATTTT | CASSEASRARNTIYF
TRBJ1-2 | - | 16 | few | TRBV5-6 | TGTGCCAGCAGCGGCCAGGGTGGAAGTCGGAACTATGGCTACACCTTC | CASSGQGGSRNYGYTF
TRBJ1-5 | TRBD1 | 15 | many | TRBV30 | TGTGCCTGGAGTCAGGGGGCGGTGGGGGATCAGCCCCAGCATTTT | CAWSQGAVGDQPQHF
TRBJ1-6 | TRBD1 | 15 | few | TRBV7-9 | TGTGCCAGCAGCTTAACCAGGGGGTCCTATTCACCCCTCCACTTT | CASSLTRGSYSPLHF
TRBJ2-7 | - | 13 | - | TRBV7-9 | TGTGCCAGCAGCTTTGCAGGGGACCACGAGCAGTACTTC | CASSFAGDHEQYF
TRBJ2-3 | - | 18 | many | TRBV5-5 | TGTGCCAGCAGCCGGTCGGAGGGGAACGATCGGGGCACAGATACGCAGTATTTT | CASSRSEGNDRGTDTQYF
TRBJ2-1 | TRBD1 | 16 | few | TRBV24-1 | TGTGCCACCAGTCACCCCGGCGGACAGGGGTCCCATGAGCAGTTCTTC | CATSHPGGQGSHEQFF
TRBJ2-3 | - | 13 | many | TRBV12-3/TRBV12-4 | TGTGCCAGCGGCTTAGGCATCACAGATACGCAGTATTTT | CASGLGITDTQYF
TRBJ2-7 | - | 13 | many | TRBV11-2 | TGTGCCAGCAGCGCAGGGTACTCCTACGAGCAGTACTTC | CASSAGYSYEQYF
TRBJ1-3 | - | 15 | many | TRBV6-1 | TGTGCCAGCAGTGAAGCCGGAACGGGTAGAAACACCATATATTTT | CASSEAGTGRNTIYF
TRBJ2-1 | TRBD1 | 16 | few | TRBV28 | TGTGCCAGCAGTGAACTGGGACAGCCCTACTACAATGAGCAGTTCTTC | CASSELGQPYYNEQFF
TRBJ1-4 | - | 16 | many | TRBV28 | TGTGCCAGCAGCCCGGGGGGAGGGAGAGCATCCGAAAAACTGTTTTTT | CASSPGGGRASEKLFF
TRBJ2-7 | - | 12 | few | TRBV12-5 | TGTGCTAGTGGTTCCCCCCTGGGCGAGCAGTACTTC | CASGSPLGEQYF
TRBJ1-2 | - | 11 | many | TRBV29-1 | TGCAGCGCGTGGTTAAGGGATGGCTACACCTTC | CSAWLRDGYTF
TRBJ1-6 | - | 12 | many | TRBV3-1 | TGTGCCAGCAGCCAAGAATACTCACCCCTCCACTTT | CASSQEYSPLHF
TRBJ1-4 | TRBD1 | 15 | many | TRBV5-1 | TGCGCCAGCAGCTCGGCGGACAGGGCCAATGAAAAACTGTTTTTT | CASSSADRANEKLFF
TRBJ1-4 | TRBD1 | 15 | many | TRBV24-1 | TGTGCCACCAGTGCCTCGACAGGGGGTCTTGAAAAACTGTTTTTT | CATSASTGGLEKLFF
TRBJ1-1 | - | 12 | many | TRBV12-3/TRBV12-4 | TGTGCCAGCAGTTTATCGGGAACTGAAGCTTTCTTT | CASSLSGTEAFF
TRBJ2-3 | - | 16 | few | TRBV20-1 | TGCAGTGCTAGAGACTCCCCGGGGACGCTCACAGATACGCAGTATTTT | CSARDSPGTLTDTQYF
TRBJ1-2 | - | 14 | many | TRBV5-5 | TGTGCCAGCAGCGAAACAGCTCTCCTTGGCGGCTACACCTTC | CASSETALLGGYTF
TRBJ1-2 | - | 14 | few | TRBV15 | TGTGCCACCAGCGACGAGGGAACGAACTATGGCTACACCTTC | CATSDEGTNYGYTF
TRBJ2-1 | - | 15 | many | TRBV11-2 | TGTGCCAGCAGCTCGCGGGGACAGTCCTACAATGAGCAGTTCTTC | CASSSRGQSYNEQFF
TRBJ1-5 | - | 16 | many | TRBV12-3/TRBV12-4 | TGTGCCAGCAGCCCCATTTTGGGGGAGAGCAATCAGCCCCAGCATTTT | CASSPILGESNQPQHF
TRBJ2-7 | - | 13 | many | TRBV20-1 | TGCAGTGCTGTTCCGAGCGACCGCTACGAGCAGTACTTC | CSAVPSDRYEQYF
TRBJ2-2 | TRBD1 | 14 | many | TRBV2 | TGTGCCACGGACGGGACAGGGAACACCGGGGAGCTGTTTTTT | CATDGTGNTGELFF
TRBJ2-7 | TRBD2 | 16 | - | TRBV7-6 | TGTGCCAGCAGCTTAGGGGCTAGCGGGGGCCTCTACGAGCAGTACTTC | CASSLGASGGLYEQYF
TRBJ2-3 | - | 17 | - | TRBV4-2 | TGTGCCAGCAGCCAAGGGGGGTACGGGACTAGCACAGATACGCAGTATTTT | CASSQGGYGTSTDTQYF
TRBJ2-2 | - | 15 | - | TRBV13 | TGTGCCAGCAGCTGGGAGGGGGAAGACACCGGGGAGCTGTTTTTT | CASSWEGEDTGELFF
TRBJ2-1 | TRBD2 | 17 | many | TRBV12-3/TRBV12-4 | TGTGCCAGCAGTGCCCAACTAGCGGGGGGGGCTGGGAATGAGCAGTTCTTC | CASSAQLAGGAGNEQFF
TRBJ2-2 | - | 13 | many | TRBV5-1 | TGCGCCAGCAGCTTGACGTACACCGGGGAGCTGTTTTTT | CASSLTYTGELFF
TRBJ2-6 | - | 14 | many | TRBV28 | TGTGCCAGGTCAGCCCGCCCTGGGGCCAACGTCCTGACTTTC | CARSARPGANVLTF
TRBJ2-1 | - | 16 | many | TRBV7-8 | TGTGCCAGCAGCACTTTCGCGGCGAGCTCCTACAATGAGCAGTTCTTC | CASSTFAASSYNEQFF
TRBJ2-7 | TRBD1 | 12 | few | TRBV11-2 | TGTGCCAGCAGCTTACTAGGACAGGAGAAGTACTTC | CASSLLGQEKYF
TRBJ1-6 | TRBD1 | 16 | - | TRBV20-1 | TGCAGTGCTAGAGGTCTGACAGGGCTGGGGGACTCACCCCTCCACTTT | CSARGLTGLGDSPLHF
TRBJ1-5 | - | 12 | many | TRBV19 | TGTGCCAGTAGCATTCGCAATCAGCCCCAGCATTTT | CASSIRNQPQHF
TRBJ1-1 | - | 14 | many | TRBV12-3/TRBV12-4 | TGTGCCAGCAGTTTGAGTCATCCCGTGACTGAAGCTTTCTTT | CASSLSHPVTEAFF
TRBJ1-1 | - | 12 | many | TRBV7-9 | TGTGCCAGCAGCTTAGATGAAACTGAAGCTTTCTTT | CASSLDETEAFF
TRBJ2-1 | TRBD2 | 17 | many | TRBV11-1 | TGTGCCAGCAGAGGGGCTAGCGGGGGGGCGGCGGTTGATGAGCAGTTCTTC | CASRGASGGAAVDEQFF
TRBJ2-1 | - | 13 | - | TRBV5-1 | TGCGCCAGCAGCCTTATGTTTGGAGGCGGGCAGTTCTTC | CASSLMFGGGQFF
TRBJ1-1 | - | 12 | - | TRBV24-1 | TGTGCCACCAGTGACCTCGGCATTGAAGCTTTCTTT | CATSDLGIEAFF
TRBJ1-2 | - | 14 | many | TRBV27 | TGTGCCAGCAGTTTATCGATCGTGGGAGGTGGCTACACCTTC | CASSLSIVGGGYTF
TRBJ1-6 | - | 13 | - | TRBV19 | TGTGCCAGTAGTAGTACCTATAATTCACCCCTCCACTTT | CASSSTYNSPLHF
TRBJ2-7 | - | 16 | many | TRBV3-1 | TGTGCCAGCAGCCAAGGCTTGGCGACTGGGCCCTACGAGCAGTACTTC | CASSQGLATGPYEQYF
TRBJ2-5 | - | 15 | many | TRBV5-6 | TGTGCCAGCAGCTCACTGGACAGTGCTGGGGAGACCCAGTACTTC | CASSSLDSAGETQYF
TRBJ2-2 | - | 13 | few | TRBV10-2 | TGCGCCAGCAGTGAGTCGGGTGGCGGGGAGCTGTTTTTT | CASSESGGGELFF
TRBJ1-1 | - | 16 | - | TRBV7-2 | TGTGCCAGCAGCTTGGGCCGACAGATTATGAACACTGAAGCTTTCTTT | CASSLGRQIMNTEAFF